This record covers a single T cell receptor (beta chain). CD8+ and CD4+ blood T cells underwent TCR beta sequencing. FACS enriched CD8+ TEMRA cells, while bulk CD8+ and CD4+ were negatively isolated. The record originates from a study of CD8 T cells in Susac syndrome. Random hexamers were used to reverse transcribe the RNA input (about 0.5 to 1 ug). TCR beta CDR3 was amplified by immunoSEQ multiplex PCR. This amplification extended across 54 Vbeta and 13 Jbeta segments. One entry per CDR3 protein, called by TCRdb with MiXCR from the immunoSEQ multiplex PCR reads. Seen here are approximately 150,000 distinct CDR3 sequences, 94% observed once, and the top ten hold roughly 0.1%. This receptor was obtained from a human donor with multiple sclerosis. The sequencing sample was made of CD4+ T cells from PBMCs.

DNA of the CDR3: TGTGCCAGCACCCGGGGACTAACCGAAAACTACGAGCAGTACTTC. Amino acids: CASTRGLTENYEQYF. The chain combines TRBV12-3 or TRBV12-4 with TRBJ2-7; 7 bases are shared with TRBD2. J gave up 3 bases and V 7 bases, and 12 bases lay outside the gene matches. CDR3 length equals 15 residues.